Sequencing of this T cell receptor beta chain was carried out in a study of vaccination and CD4 T cells after COVID-19. In the study overall: Median time from second vaccine dose to sampling was around 72 days (14 to 241).

Treatment indicated: approximately 10-day PBMC culture with coronavirus spike peptide pools or control peptides (ViraFEST assay). The authors cultured a few million PBMCs per well with 8 to 10 IU/ml IL-2 and 8 to 10 ug/ml peptide pools. Germline V CDR1 and CDR2: MGHRA, YSYEKL. The V and J ends lost 4 bases and 4 bases, in that order; junction bases with no gene match: 2. CDR3 length: 15 residues. Concerning this clonotype: Antigen specificity is unknown.

Findings and caveats of the study: The authors identified 304 of 307 vaccine-specific clones in convalescent patients as spike mono-reactive.

Oncomine TCR Beta short-read sequencing was applied to DNA from cultured CD4+ T cells. It was cultured CD4+ T cells from which genomic DNA was extracted. TCRdb called the PCR reads again in MiXCR, with one record for every CDR3 protein. Here the sample spans 10,000 to 15,000 distinct CDR3 sequences, about half being singletons. The source is a human donor who had recovered from COVID-19. The genes are TRBV4-1 and TRBJ2-5; the match to TRBD2 covers 14 bases. The specimen sequenced was CD4+ T cells from blood, cultured in vitro. The CDR3 nucleotides are TGCGCCAGCAGCCCCGGGACTAGCGGGAGAGAGACCCAGTACTTC. Encoded protein: CASSPGTSGRETQYF.